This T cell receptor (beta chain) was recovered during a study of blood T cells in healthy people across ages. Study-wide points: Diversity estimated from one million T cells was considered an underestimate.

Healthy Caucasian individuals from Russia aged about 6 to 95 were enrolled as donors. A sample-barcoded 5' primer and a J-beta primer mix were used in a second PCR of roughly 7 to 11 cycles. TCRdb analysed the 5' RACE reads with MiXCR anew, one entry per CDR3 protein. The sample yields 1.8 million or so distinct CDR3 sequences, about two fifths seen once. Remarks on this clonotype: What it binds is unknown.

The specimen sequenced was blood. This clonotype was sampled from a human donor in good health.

The CDR3 sequence is CASSKTGGSTEAFF. For the CDR3, the DNA is TGTGCCAGCAGCAAAACAGGGGGGTCGACTGAAGCTTTCTTT. The V call is TRBV7-3, the J call TRBJ1-1; 8 nucleotides agree with TRBD1. Germline lookup yields CDR1 SGHTA and CDR2 FQGTGA. Germline trimming cut 5 bases from V and 5 bases from J; bases unmatched to any gene: 7. This CDR3 comprises 14 residues.